This section outlines one T cell receptor (beta chain) sequence together with its context. As yet, its antigen is unknown. TCRdb itself ran the reads through MiXCR, one entry per CDR3 protein. The table shows approximately 100,000 distinct CDR3 sequences, with roughly 39% occurring only once. The sample is drawn from a study of T cell repertoires in cytomegalovirus infection. Study observations and caveats: CMV-specific TCR beta clonotypes restricted by HLA-C dominated the ex vivo response.

This sequence originates from a human donor in good health (CMV status not recorded). Some clones in this sample may be carry-over from other donors' samples. Material: CD8+ T cells from cultured PBMCs, obtained from culture after CMV antigen stimulation.

The CDR3 bases are TGTGCCAGCAGTTATGGCGGGTGGAATTCACCCCTCCACTTT. This translates into CASSYGGWNSPLHF. The chain recombines TRBV27 with TRBJ1-6; D not certain. Germline V gene data show CDR1 as MNHEY and CDR2 as SMNVEV (reference sequence). This CDR3 contains 14 residues. Trimming cost V 4 bases and J 7 bases, with 11 bases left between them.